The next 28 T cell receptor beta chains were all read from a single sample in a study of naive and memory T cell subsets. An oligonucleotide containing a UMI was ligated to the 3' end of TCR cDNA. Four PCR rounds used nested alpha and beta constant region primers plus the SP2 primer. TCRdb ran MiXCR on the 5' RACE reads and lists one entry per CDR3 protein. The sample has 58,000 or so distinct CDR3 sequences; under 10% are singletons. The receptors were gathered from a female donor in good health.

This clonotype was counted only a few times. The chain joins TRBV12-3 or TRBV12-4 to TRBJ1-2, with unresolved D. V gave up 6 bases and J gave up 10 bases, with 15 bases separating them. The CDR3 has 12 amino acids. CDR3: CASSSYELPYTF. As DNA, the CDR3 is TGTGCCAGCAGCTCCTACGAGTTACCCTACACCTTC.

This clonotype was detected only once. The chain couples TRBV21-1 to TRBJ2-5; the table names TRBD2, a call not compared with the DNA. TRBV21-1 is listed as a pseudogene. The CDR3 spans 13 residues. The CDR3 DNA reads as TGTGCCAGCAGCAAAGTGGGAGGAGAGACCCAGTACTTC. Protein: CASSKVGGETQYF.

This clonotype was seen more than once but under ten times. The rearrangement joins TRBV5-1 to TRBJ1-1; 7 nucleotides align to TRBD1. J lost 5 bases, V lost 2 bases, and 6 bases had no gene match. The CDR3 runs to 14 residues. Germline V gene lookup returns CDR1 SGHRS and CDR2 YFSETQ. The CDR3 nucleotides are TGCGCCAGCAGCTTACAGGACAGGCGGACTGAAGCTTTCTTT. Its translation is CASSLQDRRTEAFF.

This clonotype was observed at least ten times. The chain couples TRBV4-3 to TRBJ1-3; D gene unclear. The CDR3 contains 16 residues. Germline CDR1 is LGHNA and CDR2 is YSLEER. Trimming took 1 base from V and 0 from J, leaving 10 bases between them. The CDR3 here is CASSQASVRSGNTIYF. The CDR3 DNA follows: TGCGCCAGCAGCCAAGCCTCGGTCCGCTCTGGAAACACCATATATTTT.

V usage is TRBV14 and J usage is TRBJ2-1, with D possibly TRBD1 on 5 matching bases. V shed 4 bases and J shed 1 base, with 5 bases lying between them. This CDR3 spans 13 amino acids. Germline V CDR1 and CDR2: SGHDN, FVKESK. This CDR3 is CASSRQSYNEQFF. The DNA for the CDR3 is TGTGCCAGCAGCCGACAGTCCTACAATGAGCAGTTCTTC.

This chain connects TRBV11-2 to TRBJ2-5; TRBD2 matches 10 bases. This CDR3 has 15 residues. Germline assignment: CDR1 SGHAT and CDR2 FQNNGV. V gave up 2 bases and J gave up 4 bases; unmatched junction bases: 4. The CDR3 loop reads CASSLRLAGVETQYF. As DNA, the CDR3 is TGTGCCAGCAGCTTACGGCTAGCGGGGGTAGAGACCCAGTACTTC.

The chain uses TRBV6-4 and TRBJ2-2, with 9 bases identical to TRBD1. The CDR3 extends over 15 amino acids. V was pared by 3 bases and J by 5 bases, with 4 bases of the junction left unmatched. Germline V gene data show CDR1 as MRHNA and CDR2 as SNTAGT. CDR3 nucleotides: TGTGCCAGCAGTGAACAGGGGGCTGATACCGGGGAGCTGTTTTTT. Amino acid sequence: CASSEQGADTGELFF.

This clonotype has more than one count but fewer than ten. The gene calls are TRBV7-9 and TRBJ2-2; no firm D call. Germline assignment: CDR1 SEHNR and CDR2 FQNEAQ (reference sequence). Trimming stripped 4 bases from V and 6 bases from J, with 15 bases between. CDR3 length equals 15 residues. The CDR3 nucleotides read TGTGCCAGCAGCTCATCCCATCACAAATCCGGGGAGCTGTTTTTT. It translates to CASSSSHHKSGELFF.

This clonotype showed up just a few times. The chain combines TRBV7-3 with TRBJ2-3, with D perhaps TRBD1 or TRBD2 (6 bases each). The CDR3 is 15 amino acids. Trimming took 2 bases from V and 4 from J, leaving 13 bases between them. CDR1 and CDR2 from the germline V gene are SGHTA and FQGTGA. The CDR3 spells CASSLGGGAPDTQYF. In nucleotides, the CDR3 is TGTGCCAGCAGCTTAGGAGGGGGAGCACCAGATACGCAGTATTTT. The whole variable domain, filled in from reference TRBV7-3 and TRBJ2-3, reads GAGVSQTPSNKVTEKGKYVELRCDPISGHTALYWYRQSLGQGPEFLIYFQGTGAADDSGLPNDRFFAVRPEGSVSTLKIQRTERGDSAVYLCASSLGGGAPDTQYFGPGTRLTVL.

The genes are TRBV12-3 or TRBV12-4 and TRBJ2-1; the D is unclear. V shed 1 base and J shed 4 bases, with 5 bases lying between them. The CDR3 length is 13 residues. The CDR3 DNA sequence: TGTGCCAGCAGTTTAGGGGGATACAATGAGCAGTTCTTC. The encoded protein is CASSLGGYNEQFF.

This clonotype has at least ten counts. The chain joins TRBV12-3 or TRBV12-4 to TRBJ1-3, with D uncertain. V lost 5 bases and J lost 4, with 6 bases in between. CDR3 size: 12 residues. CDR3: CASSIRGNTIYF. In DNA form, the CDR3 reads TGTGCCAGCAGTATCAGAGGAAACACCATATATTTT.

There are a few counts of this clonotype. CDR3 loop: CAAGGGRFQETQYF. The CDR3 bases are TGTGCAGCAGGAGGGGGCCGCTTCCAAGAGACCCAGTACTTC. The rearrangement uses TRBV7-9 and TRBJ2-5, with D possibly matching TRBD1 (7 bases). The CDR3 is made up of 14 amino acids. Per germline, CDR1 SEHNR and CDR2 FQNEAQ (reference sequence).

This clonotype was counted a few times. The chain couples TRBV30 to TRBJ2-3; 9 bases fit TRBD1. With V trimmed by 1 base and J by 4 bases, 3 bases remained unmatched. The CDR3 sequence is 14 residues long. Per the germline V gene, CDR1 is GTSNPN and CDR2 is SVGIG (reference sequence). CDR3 bases: TGTGCCTGGAGTGCCGGGACAGGGTCAGATACGCAGTATTTT. Amino acid sequence: CAWSAGTGSDTQYF.

This clonotype occurred many times. The V gene is TRBV18, the J gene TRBJ2-1; D gene uncertain. Trimming shortened V by 6 bases and J by 5 bases, and 14 bases separated the two germline ends. Germline V gene sequence: CDR1 KGHSH, CDR2 LQKENI. This CDR3 contains 14 residues. The CDR3: CASSADRTHNEQFF. CDR3 sequence (DNA): TGTGCCAGCTCCGCGGACCGGACCCACAATGAGCAGTTCTTC.

This clonotype was seen more than once but under ten times. The DNA of the CDR3 is TGTGCCAGCACCCCAGGTGCTAATGAAAAACTGTTTTTT. Translation: CASTPGANEKLFF. This sequence joins TRBV28 and TRBJ1-4, with D hard to call. Germline V gives CDR1 MDHEN, CDR2 SYDVKM. V lost 7 bases and J 3 bases, leaving 9 bases between the germline ends. The CDR3 extends over 13 amino acids.

This clonotype was seen many times. This rearrangement joins TRBV3-1 to TRBJ1-2; D remains ambiguous. The CDR3 contains 12 residues. Germline CDR1 and CDR2: LGHDT and YNNKEL (reference sequence). V shed 4 bases and J shed 3 bases, with 6 bases lying between them. In DNA, the CDR3 is TGTGCCAGCAGCCCGGGAGACTATGGCTACACCTTC. It codes for CASSPGDYGYTF.

Ten or more counts support this clonotype. The rearrangement joins TRBV6-2 or TRBV6-3 to TRBJ1-5; TRBD1 matches 12 bases. V trimming: 8 bases; J trimming: 1 base; junction bases outside the gene matches: 9. The length of the CDR3 is 17 residues. Germline lookup yields CDR1 MNHEY and CDR2 SVGEGT. CDR3 sequence (DNA): TGTGCCAGCGCTGGGGACAGGGGGCAAGTAAGCAATCAGCCCCAGCATTTT. Its translation is CASAGDRGQVSNQPQHF.

This clonotype was recorded at least ten times. This sequence joins TRBV4-2 and TRBJ1-4; TRBD1 aligns across 7 bases. The CDR3 has 14 amino acids. CDR1 and CDR2 from the germline V gene are LGHNA and YNFKEQ. J was trimmed by 5 bases and V by 4 bases; bases with no gene match: 4. CDR3 in DNA: TGTGCCAGCAGCCTAGACAGGGCAAATGAAAAACTGTTTTTT. Its protein product is CASSLDRANEKLFF.

The V gene is TRBV5-1, the J gene TRBJ2-1; D not resolved. CDR3 length equals 14 residues. The V gene lost 3 bases and the J gene lost 6 bases, with 13 bases spanning the gap. Germline V gives CDR1 SGHRS, CDR2 YFSETQ. This CDR3 reads CASSWREPGNEQFF. The CDR3 DNA reads TGCGCCAGCAGCTGGCGAGAGCCAGGCAATGAGCAGTTCTTC.

This clonotype was counted only a few times. The chain couples TRBV7-2 to TRBJ2-7, with 9 bases aligning to TRBD1. J was trimmed by 5 bases and V by 5 bases; bases with no gene match: 10. The CDR3 totals 15 residues. CDR1 and CDR2 from the germline V gene are SGHTA and FQGNSA. The CDR3 DNA is TGTGCCAGCAGCGTTTTGGGACAGGGATACGACGAGCAGTACTTC. It encodes CASSVLGQGYDEQYF.

The rearrangement uses TRBV14 and TRBJ2-1; unclear D gene. Germline CDR1 SGHDN, CDR2 FVKESK. This CDR3 comprises 13 residues. V lost 0 bases and J lost 3, with 3 bases in between. CDR3 loop: CASSQENYNEQFF. In DNA, the CDR3 is TGTGCCAGCAGCCAAGAAAACTACAATGAGCAGTTCTTC.

This clonotype was picked up a small number of times. This chain links TRBV4-1 with TRBJ1-6; possibly TRBD1 for D (5 bases). The CDR3 length is 19 residues. V was pared by 1 base and J by 6 bases, with 22 bases between. From germline, CDR1 is MGHRA and CDR2 YSYEKL. The CDR3 sequence: CASSQALPGSGRLNSPLHF. The DNA of the CDR3 is TGCGCCAGCAGCCAAGCGCTCCCTGGATCGGGGCGTCTTAATTCACCCCTCCACTTT.

Only a few counts were recorded for this clonotype. This chain connects TRBV7-2 to TRBJ2-4; D call uncertain. The CDR3 is made up of 12 amino acids. Trimming left V 6 bases short and J 7 bases short, with 10 bases between. Looked up from germline, CDR1 is SGHTA and CDR2 is FQGNSA. CDR3 sequence: CASRLLENIQYF. The CDR3 DNA reads TGTGCCAGCAGACTTCTCGAGAACATTCAGTACTTC.

This clonotype appeared many times. The chain couples TRBV25-1 to TRBJ1-4; 7 positions match TRBD1. The CDR3 is made up of 17 amino acids. The germline V gene has CDR1 MGHDK and CDR2 SYGVNS. Trimming took 1 base from V and 3 from J; bases not matched to a gene: 8. The CDR3 loop reads CASSESARGRSNEKLFF. CDR3 in DNA: TGTGCCAGCAGTGAATCTGCCAGGGGGAGATCTAATGAAAAACTGTTTTTT.

This clonotype was seen at least ten times. This chain joins TRBV30 and TRBJ2-2; D is possibly TRBD2 (6 bases). V dropped 1 base and J dropped 2 bases, with 11 bases sitting between them. CDR3 size: 15 residues. Germline CDR1 reads GTSNPN; CDR2 reads SVGIG (reference sequence). The CDR3 here is CAWSENGLNTGELFF. The DNA for the CDR3 is TGTGCCTGGAGTGAAAACGGACTAAACACCGGGGAGCTGTTTTTT.

This clonotype was observed at least ten times. The junction departs from germline at one end; a sequencing error may be responsible. V and J are TRBV12-3 or TRBV12-4 and TRBJ2-7; no clear D gene. CDR3 length: 12 residues. The CDR3 DNA follows: TGTGCCAGCAGTTTCTACTCTTACGGCTCGCACTTC. Protein: CASSFYSYGSHF.

This clonotype was seen a few times. This sequence joins TRBV28 and TRBJ2-3, with a tentative D call TRBD2 (5 bases). The V end was cut by 3 bases, the J end by 3 bases, with 7 bases between. The CDR3 is made up of 13 amino acids. Germline V lookup: CDR1 MDHEN, CDR2 SYDVKM. CDR3 DNA sequence: TGTGCCAGCAGTTTCGGGGTGACAGATACGCAGTATTTT. Translating gives CASSFGVTDTQYF. The whole variable domain, remainder taken from reference TRBV28 and TRBJ2-3, is DVKVTQSSRYLVKRTGEKVFLECVQDMDHENMFWYRQDPGLGLRLIYFSYDVKMKEKGDIPEGYSVSREKKERFSLILESASTNQTSMYLCASSFGVTDTQYFGPGTRLTVL.

This clonotype was seen a few times. The CDR3 here is CASSFGFQETQYF. The CDR3 region has the DNA TGTGCCAGCAGCTTTGGATTTCAAGAGACCCAGTACTTC. This chain connects TRBV9 to TRBJ2-5; unclear D gene. The CDR3 length is 13 residues. The V gene's germline CDR1 is SGDLS and CDR2 YYNGEE. V was trimmed by 4 bases and J by 2 bases, leaving 9 bases between them.